These 15 T cell receptor beta chains were all obtained from the same sample, sequenced in a study of T cells in Graves' hyperthyroidism and ophthalmopathy. TCR beta CDR3 region amplification was performed from RNA transcripts. RT-PCR in the first round (using the HTBI primer set) targeted the TCR CDR3. Via MiXCR, TCRdb re-called the multiplex PCR reads, giving one row per CDR3 protein. This sample has about 720,000 distinct CDR3 sequences, with roughly 15% found just once. The sequencing input was blood. The source of these receptors is a young man with Graves' hyperthyroidism.

This clonotype was detected only a few times. The chain joins TRBV29-1 to TRBJ1-4, with D uncertain. Germline V gene lookup returns CDR1 SQVTM and CDR2 ANQGSEA. The CDR3 runs to 12 residues. V gave up 4 bases and J gave up 3 bases, with 6 bases separating them. CDR3 loop: CSVGESNEKLFF. DNA for the CDR3: TGCAGCGTTGGTGAATCTAATGAAAAACTGTTTTTT.

This clonotype was observed a few times. This chain connects TRBV20-1 to TRBJ2-3; 14 bases match TRBD2. This CDR3 has 15 amino acids. The germline V gene has CDR1 DFQATT and CDR2 SNEGSKA (reference sequence). V lost 3 bases, J lost 4 bases, and 3 bases stayed unmatched. The CDR3 protein is CSARGLAGAADTQYF. CDR3 sequence (DNA): TGCAGTGCTAGGGGACTAGCGGGAGCGGCAGATACGCAGTATTTT.

As for this clonotype: Given the absence of the conserved phenylalanine or tryptophan at the CDR3 end, a read error is likely. V usage is TRBV7-3 and J usage is TRBJ2-1; 11 bases are a match to TRBD2. The CDR3 consists of 15 residues. The germline V gene encodes CDR1 SGHTA and CDR2 FQGTGA. Trimming at V came to 5 bases and at J to 4 bases, leaving 4 bases not matched to a gene. The CDR3 DNA follows: TGTGCCAGCAGCCTGACTAGCGGGGTTTACAATGAGCAGTTCCTC. Protein product: CASSLTSGVYNEQFL.

The chain joins TRBV20-1 to TRBJ2-7, with TRBD1 matching 8 bases. The CDR3 loop spans 17 amino acids. The junction had 11 bases not matched to a gene; V was cut back by 0 bases and J by 1 base. The germline V gene has CDR1 DFQATT and CDR2 SNEGSKA (reference sequence). CDR3 in amino acids: CSARDDLRDRWSYEQYF. In nucleotides, the CDR3 is TGCAGTGCTAGAGATGACCTCCGGGACAGGTGGTCCTACGAGCAGTACTTC.

This clonotype was counted only a few times. V usage is TRBV5-1 and J usage is TRBJ2-1; the D is unclear. The CDR3 is 18 amino acids. V lost 0 bases to trimming and J lost 4 bases, with 20 bases between them. Germline CDR1 and CDR2: SGHRS and YFSETQ. This CDR3 is CASSLAPARGGPYNEQFF. The CDR3 coding sequence is TGCGCCAGCAGCTTGGCCCCGGCCAGAGGCGGACCTTACAATGAGCAGTTCTTC.

The CDR3 loop reads CASSGGQAGELFF. DNA of the CDR3: TGTGCCAGCAGCGGAGGACAGGCCGGGGAGCTGTTTTTT. This chain joins TRBV5-5 and TRBJ2-2; 7 bases are a match to TRBD1. The CDR3 extends over 13 amino acids. CDR1 and CDR2 from the germline V gene are SGHKS and YYEKEE (reference sequence). The J segment lost 6 bases and the V segment lost 4 bases, leaving 3 bases of the junction unmatched.

This clonotype was detected many times. This rearrangement joins TRBV11-3 to TRBJ2-1, with 14 bases lining up with TRBD2. The CDR3 consists of 19 residues. The V segment lost 5 bases and the J segment 1 base; nucleotides outside the gene matches: 10. Germline assignment: CDR1 SGHNT and CDR2 YENEEA. CDR3 residues: CASSLSGTSGSPSYNEQFF. CDR3 coding DNA: TGTGCCAGCAGCCTGTCTGGGACTAGCGGGAGTCCGTCCTACAATGAGCAGTTCTTC. The full variable domain, with the rest looked up from reference TRBV11-3 and TRBJ2-1, is EAGVVQSPRYKIIEKKQPVAFWCNPISGHNTLYWYLQNLGQGPELLIRYENEEAVDDSQLPKDRFSAERLKGVDSTLKIQPAELGDSAVYLCASSLSGTSGSPSYNEQFFGPGTRLTVL.

This clonotype was seen a few times. The chain recombines TRBV13 with TRBJ2-3; a possible D gene is TRBD1 (5 bases). In germline, CDR1 is PRHDT, CDR2 FYEKMQ (reference sequence). V lost 2 bases and J 4 bases, leaving 19 bases between the germline ends. The CDR3 has 17 residues. The CDR3 sequence is CASSLKTALFHADTQYF. DNA for the CDR3: TGTGCCAGCAGCTTAAAGACAGCCCTCTTCCACGCAGATACGCAGTATTTT.

This clonotype was seen more than once but under ten times. The V call is TRBV6-1, the J call TRBJ2-7; 11 bases match TRBD1. Per the germline V gene, CDR1 is MNHNS and CDR2 is SASEGT. The V and J ends lost 1 base and 1 base, in that order; junction bases with no gene match: 9. The CDR3 loop spans 18 amino acids. CDR3 DNA: TGTGCCAGCAGTGAAGACCCGAGGGGACAGGGGGTTTCCTACGAGCAGTACTTC. Translating gives CASSEDPRGQGVSYEQYF.

This clonotype was observed a few times. The chain recombines TRBV3-1 with TRBJ2-3; D is uncertain. Trimming stripped 1 base from V and 2 bases from J, with 10 bases between. The CDR3 extends over 15 amino acids. The germline gives CDR1 LGHDT, CDR2 YNNKEL (reference sequence). CDR3 in DNA: TGTGCCAGCAGCCAAGGTCTGACATACACAGATACGCAGTATTTT. Translating gives CASSQGLTYTDTQYF.

In its sample, this clonotype was seen many times. The chain carries TRBV27 and TRBJ1-5; D is unclear. Trimming pared 1 base from V and 5 bases from J, leaving 9 bases between. The length of the CDR3 is 14 residues. Germline values: CDR1 MNHEY, CDR2 SMNVEV (reference sequence). The CDR3 loop reads CASSLFFGDQPQHF. The CDR3, as DNA: TGTGCCAGCAGTTTATTTTTCGGGGATCAGCCCCAGCATTTT.

J is TRBJ2-7 and V is TRBV29-1, with D unclear. The CDR3 loop spans 11 amino acids. Trimming pared 7 bases from V and 5 bases from J, leaving 12 bases between. The germline V gene encodes CDR1 SQVTM and CDR2 ANQGSEA. Written as DNA, the CDR3 is TGCAGCGGAGACATCGGCCACGAGCAGTACTTC. This gives the protein CSGDIGHEQYF.

This sequence joins TRBV20-1 and TRBJ1-3, with a possible D match to TRBD1 (5 bases). V was shortened by 4 bases and J by 4 bases, with 14 bases between the two germline ends. The CDR3 is 14 amino acids. Germline assignment: CDR1 DFQATT and CDR2 SNEGSKA (reference sequence). This chain's CDR3 is CSATQLGRGNTIYF. CDR3 sequence (DNA): TGCAGTGCTACTCAGTTGGGACGGGGAAACACCATATATTTT.

Many counts were recorded for this clonotype. This sequence joins TRBV12-3 or TRBV12-4 and TRBJ2-3; D gene unclear. The V and J ends lost 6 bases and 8 bases respectively, with 12 bases between them. The CDR3 has 12 residues. The CDR3 region is CASSPTRGTQYF. Here the CDR3 DNA reads TGTGCCAGCAGCCCCACCCGCGGTACGCAGTATTTT.

In its sample, this clonotype was seen many times. This sequence joins TRBV20-1 and TRBJ2-7, with D tentatively TRBD1 or TRBD2 (6 bases each). CDR3 length: 14 residues. Trimming shortened V by 2 bases and J by 2 bases, and 13 bases separated the two germline ends. CDR1 DFQATT and CDR2 SNEGSKA come from the germline V gene (reference sequence). Here the CDR3 DNA reads TGCAGTGCTAGACCACCCGGGGGCGCCTACGAGCAGTACTTC. Translation: CSARPPGGAYEQYF.